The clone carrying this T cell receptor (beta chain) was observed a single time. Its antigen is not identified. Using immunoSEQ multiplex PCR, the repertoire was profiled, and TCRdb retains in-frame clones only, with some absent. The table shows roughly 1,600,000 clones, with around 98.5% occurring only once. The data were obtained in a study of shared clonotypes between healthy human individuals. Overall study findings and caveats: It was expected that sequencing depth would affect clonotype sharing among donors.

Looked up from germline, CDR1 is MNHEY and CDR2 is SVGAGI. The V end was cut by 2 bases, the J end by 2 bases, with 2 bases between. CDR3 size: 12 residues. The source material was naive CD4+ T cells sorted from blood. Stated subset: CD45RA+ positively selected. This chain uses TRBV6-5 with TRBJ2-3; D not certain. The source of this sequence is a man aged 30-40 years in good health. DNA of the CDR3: TGTGCCAGCAGTTACGACACAGATACGCAGTATTTT. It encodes CASSYDTDTQYF.